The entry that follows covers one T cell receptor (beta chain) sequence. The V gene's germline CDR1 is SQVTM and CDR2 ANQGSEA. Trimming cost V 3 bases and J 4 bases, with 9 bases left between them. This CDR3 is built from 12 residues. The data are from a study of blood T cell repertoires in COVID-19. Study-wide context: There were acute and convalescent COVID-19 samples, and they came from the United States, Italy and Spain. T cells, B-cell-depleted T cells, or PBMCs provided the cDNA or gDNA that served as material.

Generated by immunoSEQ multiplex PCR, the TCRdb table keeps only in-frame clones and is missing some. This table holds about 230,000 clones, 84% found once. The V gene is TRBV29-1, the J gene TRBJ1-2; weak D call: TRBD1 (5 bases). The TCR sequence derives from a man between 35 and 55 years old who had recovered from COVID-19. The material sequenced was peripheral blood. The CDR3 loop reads CSVERQLYGYTF. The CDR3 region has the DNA TGCAGCGTTGAGAGACAGCTCTATGGCTACACCTTC.